A selection of T cell receptor beta chains follows, all from one sample in a study of identical twins. TCRdb called the 5' RACE reads again in MiXCR, with one record for every CDR3 protein. The sample lists roughly 240,000 distinct CDR3 sequences; 7% were seen once. In addition, the sample was reused for a study of yellow fever vaccine responses in identical twins.

The sample comprised memory (CD45RO+) T cells sorted from blood. Every receptor here comes from a woman between 18 and 30 years old in good health. CDR3s include the opening cysteine and the closing phenylalanine or tryptophan. Fields, in order: D gene, clone size, V gene, J gene, CDR3 DNA, CDR3 protein. The D gene is left open where the match is weak. Expanded clones get a size class; other rows say once, few or many, or leave the size out.

TRBD2	.	TRBV2	TRBJ2-1	TGTGCCAGCAGTTATACACCGGGACTAGCGGGGGATGAGCAGTTCTTC	CASSYTPGLAGDEQFF
TRBD1	many	TRBV15	TRBJ2-7	TGTGCCACCAGCAGGGAGGGACAGGGGGCCTACGAGCAGTACTTC	CATSREGQGAYEQYF
.	.	TRBV3-1	TRBJ1-4	TGTGCCAGCAGCCGCAGGAACAGGATCTTAACTAATGAAAAACTGTTTTTT	CASSRRNRILTNEKLFF
TRBD1	many	TRBV20-1	TRBJ2-7	TGCAGTGCTAGAGCGCCCCAACAGGGGGAAAGCGCCGAGCAGTACTTC	CSARAPQQGESAEQYF
TRBD2	few	TRBV10-2	TRBJ2-1	TGCGCCAGCAGTTCCTTACTAGCGGGAGTTACCCGCTCCTACAATGAGCAGTTCTTC	CASSSLLAGVTRSYNEQFF
.	few	TRBV7-8	TRBJ2-2	TGTGCCAGCAGCTCCCTCCAGGGCCGGGAGACCGGGGAGCTGTTTTTT	CASSSLQGRETGELFF
.	.	TRBV27	TRBJ2-7	TGTGCCAGCAGACGAGGGAGCGGGACAGCCTACGAGCAGTACTTC	CASRRGSGTAYEQYF
.	.	TRBV2	TRBJ1-2	TGTGCCGGACGCCAGGGTGTCGGTGGATACTATGGCTACACCTTC	CAGRQGVGGYYGYTF
.	many	TRBV7-8	TRBJ2-7	TGTGCCAGCAGCTTAGGGAACCGCGAGCAGTACTTC	CASSLGNREQYF
TRBD2	few	TRBV29-1	TRBJ2-7	TGCAGCGTTGATGGACTAGCGGGAGCCCTAAGCTCCTACGAGCAGTACTTC	CSVDGLAGALSSYEQYF
TRBD1	.	TRBV6-4	TRBJ2-1	TGTGCCAGCAGCGCAGGGGGAGAGCCCTACAATGAGCAGTTCTTC	CASSAGGEPYNEQFF
.	few	TRBV5-8	TRBJ1-4	TGTGCCAGCAGCCTAACAGGGATTACCACTAATGCTCCGCTGTTTTTT	CASSLTGITTNAPLFF
TRBD2	.	TRBV5-1	TRBJ2-1	TGCGCCAGCAGCCCCAGACTAGCGGGAGGGCGCAATGAGCAGTTCTTC	CASSPRLAGGRNEQFF
TRBD1	few	TRBV29-1	TRBJ1-2	TGCAGCGCTGGGGACAGATCAAACTATGGCTACACCTTC	CSAGDRSNYGYTF
.	.	TRBV5-1	TRBJ2-7	TGCGCCAGCAGATCGCTACCGGGACCAACCTACGAGCAGTACTTC	CASRSLPGPTYEQYF
.	.	TRBV20-1	TRBJ2-1	TGCAGTGCTAACGACAGGAGCTCCTACAATGAGCAGTTCTTC	CSANDRSSYNEQFF
.	.	TRBV7-9	TRBJ2-5	TGTGCCAGCAGCTTATGGACAGCCCTCCAAGAGACCCAGTACTTC	CASSLWTALQETQYF
TRBD2	many	TRBV6-1	TRBJ2-2	TGTGCCAGCAGTGGAGGACTAGCGGAAGGAGATGGAACCGGGGAGCTGTTTTTT	CASSGGLAEGDGTGELFF
TRBD1	many	TRBV6-5	TRBJ2-1	TGTGCCAGCAGTTACTCAAGGACAGGGGACAATGAGCAGTTCTTC	CASSYSRTGDNEQFF
.	many	TRBV14	TRBJ2-2	TGTGCCAGCAGCCAAGCATTCACCGGGGAGCTGTTTTTT	CASSQAFTGELFF
TRBD2	.	TRBV20-1	TRBJ2-7	TGCAGTGCTAGAGGAGGGACTAGTTATTCCTACGAGCAGTACTTC	CSARGGTSYSYEQYF
.	many	TRBV6-5	TRBJ1-6	TGTGCCAGCAGTTATTCGACCGGGACAACGGCACCCCTCCACTTT	CASSYSTGTTAPLHF
.	few	TRBV28	TRBJ2-7	TGTGCCAGCAGTGAGCGGGGACAATACGAGCAGTACTTC	CASSERGQYEQYF
.	many	TRBV12-3/TRBV12-4	TRBJ1-2	TGTGCCAGCAGTCCGCGAGGACAGTATAACTATGGCTACACCTTC	CASSPRGQYNYGYTF
.	many	TRBV21-1	TRBJ1-2	TGTGCCAGCAGCAGACCTCAGGCGTATGGCTACACCTTC	CASSRPQAYGYTF
.	.	TRBV24-1	TRBJ1-2	TGTGCCACCAGTCCCCGTCAGGGGCAGGGACCCACCATAGGCTACACCTTC	CATSPRQGQGPTIGYTF
.	many	TRBV29-1	TRBJ2-7	TGCAGCGTTTTCTTAGGTTACGAGCAGTACTTC	CSVFLGYEQYF
.	many	TRBV3-1	TRBJ1-1	TGTGCCAGCAGCCGTTCACTGTTACCTGAAGCTTTCTTT	CASSRSLLPEAFF
TRBD2	many	TRBV3-1	TRBJ2-3	TGTGCCAGCCAGAAGGGCTCAGGACTAGCGTCGAAAGATACGCAGTATTTT	CASQKGSGLASKDTQYF
TRBD2	many	TRBV10-3	TRBJ2-1	TGTGCCATCAGTGAGTTGGCGGGAGTGGCCTACAATGAGCAGTTCTTC	CAISELAGVAYNEQFF
TRBD1	few	TRBV19	TRBJ1-1	TGTGCCAGTCGACAGGGGGTTATGGTGAACACTGAAGCTTTCTTT	CASRQGVMVNTEAFF
.	.	TRBV20-1	TRBJ1-1	TGCAGTGCCTCCGGTTCCCAGGGCCACACTGAAGCTTTCTTT	CSASGSQGHTEAFF
TRBD2	.	TRBV20-1	TRBJ2-7	TGCAGTGCTAGAGGGGTTAGCGGGGGGATGGGATCCTACGAGCAGTACTTC	CSARGVSGGMGSYEQYF
.	many	TRBV6-4	TRBJ1-3	TGTGCCAGCAGTGAGGACGGCTCCGGGGGAAACACCATATATTTT	CASSEDGSGGNTIYF
.	few	TRBV10-2	TRBJ1-2	TGCGCCAGCAGCCCCTCCCTCTATGGCTACACCTTC	CASSPSLYGYTF
.	many	TRBV5-1	TRBJ2-1	TGCGCCAGCAGCTTGGCCTCGGCAGGCCCTGGGGATGAGCAGTTCTTC	CASSLASAGPGDEQFF
TRBD2	few	TRBV7-2	TRBJ2-1	TGTGCCAGCAGCAGCCCTAGCGGGGGGGCCCGGTATGAGCAGTTCTTC	CASSSPSGGARYEQFF
.	many	TRBV24-1	TRBJ2-7	TGTGCCACCAGTGGGACACTCAATCCCTACGAGCAGTACTTC	CATSGTLNPYEQYF
.	many	TRBV20-1	TRBJ1-6	TGCAGTGCTAACGGGGCCGGGAATTCACCCCTCCACTTT	CSANGAGNSPLHF
.	many	TRBV6-1	TRBJ2-1	TGTGCCAGCAGTGTCACCGGCGGGGAGCAGTTCTTC	CASSVTGGEQFF
TRBD2	.	TRBV12-3/TRBV12-4	TRBJ2-2	TGTGCCAGCAGCTCGGTACTAGCGGCGAACACCGGGGAGCTGTTTTTT	CASSSVLAANTGELFF
.	.	TRBV20-1	TRBJ1-1	TGCAGTGCCGTCCCAGTCGGGCTGGTGAACACTGAAGCTTTCTTT	CSAVPVGLVNTEAFF
.	.	TRBV2	TRBJ1-1	TGTGCCAGCAGTGAATCGACAGCTGAAGCTTTCTTT	CASSESTAEAFF
.	.	TRBV6-1	TRBJ1-2	TGTGCCAGCAGTGAAGAGGGAGGGTCAGGCTACACCTTC	CASSEEGGSGYTF
TRBD1	few	TRBV29-1	TRBJ1-4	TGCAGCGTTGATGCCTCAGGGGGGACTAATGAAAAACTGTTTTTT	CSVDASGGTNEKLFF
.	.	TRBV12-3/TRBV12-4	TRBJ1-6	TGTGCCAGCAGTTTTGGTCCGAATTCACCCCTCCACTTT	CASSFGPNSPLHF
TRBD2	many	TRBV29-1	TRBJ2-1	TGCAGCGTTGCCCTAGCGGATGAGCAGTTCTTC	CSVALADEQFF
TRBD2	few	TRBV20-1	TRBJ2-1	TGCAGTGCTGAAGGGACTAGCGGGAGTCCTTACAATGAGCAGTTCTTC	CSAEGTSGSPYNEQFF
.	.	TRBV25-1	TRBJ2-1	TGTGCCAGCAGTGACTCGTCGGCAGCGTCTAGGAATGAGCAGTTCTTC	CASSDSSAASRNEQFF
.	few	TRBV20-1	TRBJ2-4	TGCAGTGCTAGAGGACTTCCACGGAACATTCAGTACTTC	CSARGLPRNIQYF